This TCR beta chain was profiled in a study of blood T cell repertoires in COVID-19. This clone was recorded once. CDR1 is SGHTA, CDR2 FQGNSA, per germline. Trimming left V 4 bases short and J 5 bases short, with 14 bases between. This CDR3 comprises 15 residues. Authors' processing steps: Reference gene primer amplification gave estimated nucleated cell counts. Profiling relied on immunoSEQ multiplex PCR, and the TCRdb table lists in-frame clones only, not all of them. V, J and clone size are those of that table, while D and trimming were read from the DNA. The repertoire holds roughly 65,000 clones, with 75% to 90% as singletons.

This receptor was obtained from an elderly woman with active or convalescent COVID-19. V gene TRBV7-2 combines with J gene TRBJ2-2; D is possibly TRBD1 (6 bases). What was sequenced was peripheral blood. DNA for the CDR3: TGTGCCAGCAGCTCACTTATACAGGGAACCGGGGAGCTGTTTTTT. This translates into CASSSLIQGTGELFF.